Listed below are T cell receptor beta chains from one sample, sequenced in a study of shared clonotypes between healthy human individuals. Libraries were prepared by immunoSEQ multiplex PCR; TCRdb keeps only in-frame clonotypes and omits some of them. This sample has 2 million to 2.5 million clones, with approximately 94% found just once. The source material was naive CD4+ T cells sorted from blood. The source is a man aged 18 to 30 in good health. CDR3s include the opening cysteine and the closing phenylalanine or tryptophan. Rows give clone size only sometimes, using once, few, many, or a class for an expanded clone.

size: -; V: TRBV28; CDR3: CASSPPGGSQHF
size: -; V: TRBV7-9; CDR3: CASSPLGKGPSYEQYF
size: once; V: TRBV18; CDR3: CASSLSGQGGNTIYF
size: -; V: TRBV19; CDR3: CASSHRPGNQPQHF
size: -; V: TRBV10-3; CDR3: CAIKGGGGLNTEAFF
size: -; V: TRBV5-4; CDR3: CASSLVGQGWEQYF
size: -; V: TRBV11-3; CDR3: CASSRGTSGQETQYF
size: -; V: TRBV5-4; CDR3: CASSLDYGYTF
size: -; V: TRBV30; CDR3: CACLRKDIHSAYGYTF
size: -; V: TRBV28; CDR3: CASSLLSAGSNYGYTF
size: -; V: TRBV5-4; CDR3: CASSLKQEGVETQYF
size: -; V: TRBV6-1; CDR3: CASSFSYTEAFF
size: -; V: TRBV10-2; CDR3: CASRPFWVGIAGGSTDTQYF
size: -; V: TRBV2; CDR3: CASSPRGGTEAFF
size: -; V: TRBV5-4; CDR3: CASSSSGSDYEQYF
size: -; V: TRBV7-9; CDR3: CASSSSRSYEQYF
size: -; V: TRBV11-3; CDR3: CASSLDHGSDTEAFF
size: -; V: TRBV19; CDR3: CASSIGRGSGTGELFF
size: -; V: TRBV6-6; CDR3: CASSYGTQSTDTQYF
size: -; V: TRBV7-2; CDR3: CASSLMGETQYF
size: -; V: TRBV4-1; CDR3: CASSQPRDTQYF
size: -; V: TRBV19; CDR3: CASSIGAESSYEQYF
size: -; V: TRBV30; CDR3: CAWSPKRGIGNTIYF
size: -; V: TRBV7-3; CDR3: CASSPGGRVTDTQYF
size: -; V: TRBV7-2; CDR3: CASSPGTVTDTQYF
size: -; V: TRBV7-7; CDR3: CASSLGLQETQYF
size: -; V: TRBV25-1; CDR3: CASSPGSAYEQYF
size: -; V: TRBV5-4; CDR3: CATQRGGREGYNEQFF
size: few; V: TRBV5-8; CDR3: CASSLHRAREQYF
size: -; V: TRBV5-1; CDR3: CASSLGLSNTGELFF
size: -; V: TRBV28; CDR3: CASSFEGRGYGYTF
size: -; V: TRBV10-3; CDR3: CAISLGQTNSGNTIYF
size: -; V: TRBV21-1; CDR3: CASSKGALIPRTNEQYF
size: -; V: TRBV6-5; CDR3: CASSPGVGFTEAFF
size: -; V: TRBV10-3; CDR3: CAIGLGPSTDTQYF
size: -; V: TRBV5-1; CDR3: CASSLERPQDEQYF
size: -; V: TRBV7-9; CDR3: CASSPNNNQPQHF
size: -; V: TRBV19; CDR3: CASSPESPPYEQYF
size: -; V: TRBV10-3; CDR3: CAISESRSVGYTF
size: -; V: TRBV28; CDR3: CASSSWTGGAQLQETQYF
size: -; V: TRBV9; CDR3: CASSVAGGASWGYTF
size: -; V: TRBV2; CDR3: CASGMGQAYTDTQYF
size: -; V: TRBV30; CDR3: CAWGPLDRDNSPLHF
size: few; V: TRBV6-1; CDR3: CASSYTGANNQPQHF
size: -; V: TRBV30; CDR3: CAWSPMDGSIQFF